Below, one T cell receptor beta chain is given with its context. Its specificity is not known. Sequencing was performed with immunoSEQ multiplex PCR; in TCRdb, only in-frame clones are kept and a portion is missing. The data hold about 7,700 clones, with about 69% observed a single time. This sample stems from a study of high-grade serous ovarian cancer treatment subgroups. Whole-study results and caveats: Only CDR3 was analyzed; CDR1 and CDR2 were not. Different patients shared almost no repertoire; same-patient tumors shared about 0.1 to 0.79. Higher neoantigen levels went with greater TCR clonal relatedness.

There are 14 residues in the CDR3. V trimming: 6 bases; J trimming: 1 base; junction bases outside the gene matches: 0. Germline CDR1 and CDR2: MNHNS and SASEGT. Tumor samples were taken before definitive surgery or chemotherapy. Sample: tumor tissue. The chain uses TRBV6-1 and TRBJ2-1; 10 bases are shared with TRBD2. The TCR originated in a human donor with high-grade serous ovarian cancer. CDR3 residues: CASRGLASYNEQFF. The CDR3, as DNA: TGTGCCAGCAGGGGACTAGCGTCCTACAATGAGCAGTTCTTC.